Presented here are 24 T cell receptor beta chains from one specimen sequenced in a study of shared clonotypes between healthy human individuals. Assay used: immunoSEQ multiplex PCR; TCRdb lists only in-frame clones, some missing. The sample contains 2 million to 2.5 million clones, more than 80% of which appear only once. Sequenced material: naive CD4+ T cells from PBMCs. Subset: CD45RA+ positively selected. These receptors were taken from a man between 18 and 29 years old in good health. Some clones in this sample may be carry-over from other donors' samples.

The rearrangement links TRBV4-3 to TRBJ1-3; 7 nucleotides match TRBD1. CDR1 and CDR2 from the germline V gene are LGHNA and YSLEER. There are 16 residues in the CDR3. Trimming took 4 bases from V and 0 from J; bases not matched to a gene: 6. CDR3 DNA sequence: TGCGCCAGCAGCCCTGGACAGGTCCTCTCTGGAAACACCATATATTTT. Translated: CASSPGQVLSGNTIYF.

Comment on this clone: This same CDR3 is encoded by further DNA sequences in the sample. This sequence joins TRBV18 and TRBJ1-3; no reliable D call. The CDR3 has 15 amino acids. Trimming removed 3 bases at V and 1 base at J, with 10 bases between. In germline, CDR1 is KGHSH, CDR2 LQKENI. CDR3 region: CASSPSPGSGNTIYF. As DNA, the CDR3 is TGTGCCAGCTCACCGAGTCCGGGGTCTGGAAACACCATATATTTT. The full variable domain, its missing parts supplied by reference TRBV18 and TRBJ1-3, is NAGVMQNPRHLVRRRGQEARLRCSPMKGHSHVYWYRQLPEEGLKFMVYLQKENIIDESGMPKERFSAEFPKEGPSILRIQQVVRGDSAAYFCASSPSPGSGNTIYFGEGSWLTVV.

V gene TRBV5-1 combines with J gene TRBJ2-7; TRBD2 matches at 13 bases. Germline CDR1 and CDR2: SGHRS and YFSETQ. The CDR3 totals 16 residues. After removal of 3 bases from V and 5 bases from J, the junction contained 8 bases not matched to a gene. CDR3 region: CASSWALAGGPDEQYF. The CDR3 region has the DNA TGCGCCAGCAGCTGGGCACTAGCGGGAGGGCCGGACGAGCAGTACTTC.

In DNA, the CDR3 is TGTGCCAGCAGCCTGGGGATAGGGTACACCGGGGAGCTGTTTTTT. It is translated as CASSLGIGYTGELFF. The chain recombines TRBV7-2 with TRBJ2-2, with D unclear. CDR1 SGHTA and CDR2 FQGNSA come from the germline V gene. V dropped 5 bases and J dropped 3 bases, with 13 bases sitting between them. CDR3 size: 15 residues.

In this sample, this clone turned up a few times. Here the CDR3 DNA reads TGTGCCTGGAGTCCGTGGGTAGGGACATCGAGCAATCAGCCCCAGCATTTT. Encoded protein: CAWSPWVGTSSNQPQHF. The gene calls are TRBV30 and TRBJ1-5, with D possibly matching TRBD1 (6 bases). The CDR3 has 17 residues. V was shortened by 2 bases and J by 1 base, with 18 bases between the two germline ends. Germline CDR1 is GTSNPN and CDR2 is SVGIG (reference sequence).

The CDR3 loop is CASSYVRDEKLFF. CDR3 nucleotide sequence: TGTGCCAGCAGTTACGTGAGGGACGAAAAACTGTTTTTT. V is TRBV6-5 and J is TRBJ1-4, with D possibly being TRBD1 (5 bases). Germline-derived CDR1 and CDR2 are MNHEY and SVGAGI. V lost 2 bases, J lost 8 bases, and 9 bases lay in between. This CDR3 comprises 13 residues.

The rearrangement links TRBV18 to TRBJ2-7; D unresolved. This CDR3 is 16 amino acids long. Germline lookup yields CDR1 KGHSH and CDR2 LQKENI. The V and J ends lost 3 bases and 0 bases respectively, with 15 bases between them. The CDR3 nucleotides are TGTGCCAGCTCACCCCCCTCCCCTAAGCCCTCCTACGAGCAGTACTTC. It specifies CASSPPSPKPSYEQYF.

The chain has TRBV5-1 and TRBJ2-2; 9 nucleotides align to TRBD2. Trimming cost V 1 base and J 6 bases; bases outside gene matches: 4. There are 15 residues in the CDR3. Looked up from germline, CDR1 is SGHRS and CDR2 is YFSETQ. For the CDR3, the DNA is TGCGCCAGCAGCTTGAGTAGCGGGAGCGCCGGGGAGCTGTTTTTT. Its protein is CASSLSSGSAGELFF.

The chain is built from TRBV7-2 and TRBJ2-7, with a possible D match to TRBD2 (6 bases). Trimming shortened V by 1 base and J by 6 bases, and 10 bases separated the two germline ends. The CDR3 totals 13 residues. CDR1 is SGHTA and CDR2 is FQGNSA in the germline V gene. CDR3 nucleotides: TGTGCCAGCAGCTTAGATAGTAGCGGCGAGCAGTACTTC. Amino acid sequence: CASSLDSSGEQYF.

About this clone: This sample also contains other DNA sequences that code for the same CDR3. The chain is built from TRBV6-4 and TRBJ2-3, with D uncertain. The CDR3 extends over 13 amino acids. Germline V gene sequence: CDR1 MRHNA, CDR2 SNTAGT. V lost 2 bases to trimming and J lost 1 base, with 4 bases between them. CDR3 residues: CASSDPGTDTQYF. CDR3 sequence (DNA): TGTGCCAGCAGTGACCCCGGCACAGATACGCAGTATTTT.

The CDR3 sequence is CASSLQGAPGEQYF. DNA of the CDR3: TGTGCCAGCAGCTTACAGGGGGCCCCGGGCGAGCAGTACTTC. This chain joins TRBV7-9 and TRBJ2-7, with 8 bases matching TRBD1. The V and J ends lost 2 bases and 6 bases, in that order; junction bases with no gene match: 6. Germline CDR1 is SEHNR and CDR2 is FQNEAQ (reference sequence). CDR3 length: 14 residues. Based on the CDR3 plus reference TRBV7-9 and TRBJ2-7, the full variable domain is DTGVSQNPRHKITKRGQNVTFRCDPISEHNRLYWYRQTLGQGPEFLTYFQNEAQLEKSRLLSDRFSAERPKGSFSTLEIQRTEQGDSAMYLCASSLQGAPGEQYFGPGTRLTVT.

The CDR3 DNA reads TGTGCCAGCAGCTTGACCGGGACAAAAAATACGCAGTATTTT. Its protein product is CASSLTGTKNTQYF. The chain couples TRBV5-6 to TRBJ2-3; maybe TRBD1 (6 bases). The germline V gene has CDR1 SGHDT and CDR2 YYEEEE. Trimming took off 1 base at V and 7 bases at J, with 13 bases between the two ends. This CDR3 has 14 residues. The full variable domain, rest sourced from reference TRBV5-6 and TRBJ2-3, is DAGVTQSPTHLIKTRGQQVTLRCSPKSGHDTVSWYQQALGQGPQFIFQYYEEEERQRGNFPDRFSGHQFPNYSSELNVNALLLGDSALYLCASSLTGTKNTQYFGPGTRLTVL.

The chain carries TRBV18 and TRBJ1-3; 7 bases line up with TRBD1. Trimming took 5 bases from V and 2 from J; bases not matched to a gene: 6. Germline V gene lookup returns CDR1 KGHSH and CDR2 LQKENI. This CDR3 has 15 amino acids. CDR3 protein: CASSKDRVPGNTIYF. The CDR3 DNA is TGTGCCAGCTCAAAAGACAGGGTGCCTGGAAACACCATATATTTT.

The chain recombines TRBV2 with TRBJ2-3; TRBD2 is a possible D gene (5 bases). Trimming removed 5 bases from V and 8 bases from J, with 8 bases in between. Germline V lookup: CDR1 SNHLY, CDR2 FYNNEI. This CDR3 has 11 residues. This CDR3 is CASSLSATQYF. CDR3 coding DNA: TGTGCCAGCAGTCTTAGCGCTACGCAGTATTTT.

The chain is built from TRBV27 and TRBJ2-7, with D possibly being TRBD1 (5 bases). The ends were cut back, 1 base at V and 6 bases at J, with 13 bases in the middle. The germline V gene encodes CDR1 MNHEY and CDR2 SMNVEV (reference sequence). This CDR3 is built from 14 residues. The CDR3: CASSLYGQGPEQYF. The CDR3 nucleotides read TGTGCCAGCAGTTTATACGGGCAGGGCCCCGAGCAGTACTTC.

The gene calls are TRBV4-2 and TRBJ2-1, with 7 bases matching TRBD2. Germline trimming cut 2 bases from V and 0 bases from J; bases unmatched to any gene: 4. The CDR3 is 16 residues long. The germline V gene encodes CDR1 LGHNA and CDR2 YNFKEQ. The CDR3 region is CASSQMTSRSYNEQFF. The CDR3 region has the DNA TGTGCCAGCAGCCAAATGACTAGCCGCTCCTACAATGAGCAGTTCTTC.

The chain employs TRBV9 and TRBJ2-3; D is unclear. V lost 3 bases and J 0 bases, leaving 8 bases between the germline ends. CDR3 length: 14 amino acids. Germline CDR1 reads SGDLS; CDR2 reads YYNGEE. CDR3 DNA sequence: TGTGCCAGCAGCGGAGGTGCTAGCACAGATACGCAGTATTTT. Translated, it gives CASSGGASTDTQYF. The full variable domain, with the rest looked up from reference TRBV9 and TRBJ2-3, is DSGVTQTPKHLITATGQRVTLRCSPRSGDLSVYWYQQSLDQGLQFLIQYYNGEERAKGNILERFSAQQFPDLHSELNLSSLELGDSALYFCASSGGASTDTQYFGPGTRLTVL.

The V and J genes are TRBV5-1 and TRBJ2-5; D unclear. The CDR3 consists of 15 residues. Germline CDR1 and CDR2: SGHRS and YFSETQ. V was shortened by 0 bases and J by 2 bases, with 11 bases between the two germline ends. CDR3 sequence reads: CASSLEPLGQETQYF. For the CDR3, the DNA is TGCGCCAGCAGCTTGGAGCCCTTGGGGCAAGAGACCCAGTACTTC.

This chain connects TRBV5-1 to TRBJ1-2; 7 bases fit TRBD1. Per germline, CDR1 SGHRS and CDR2 YFSETQ. The V segment lost 0 bases and the J segment 5 bases; nucleotides outside the gene matches: 7. The CDR3 sequence is 15 residues long. CDR3 sequence reads: CASSLGQGDYYGYTF. The CDR3 nucleotides are TGCGCCAGCAGCTTGGGGCAGGGGGATTATTATGGCTACACCTTC.

Turning to this clone: The sample carries other DNA sequences with the same CDR3. This chain uses TRBV5-1 with TRBJ1-1; D is uncertain. From germline, CDR1 is SGHRS and CDR2 YFSETQ. The CDR3 is 13 amino acids. Deletions cut 1 base from V and 2 bases from J, with 6 bases between. The CDR3 loop reads CASSLSPNTEAFF. CDR3 bases: TGCGCCAGCAGCTTGTCACCCAACACTGAAGCTTTCTTT. The full variable domain, completed using reference TRBV5-1 and TRBJ1-1, is KAGVTQTPRYLIKTRGQQVTLSCSPISGHRSVSWYQQTPGQGLQFLFEYFSETQRNKGNFPGRFSGRQFSNSRSEMNVSTLELGDSALYLCASSLSPNTEAFFGQGTRLTVV.

There are a few counts of this clone. The V call is TRBV4-2, the J call TRBJ1-1, with 7 positions matching TRBD1. The CDR3 sequence is 14 residues long. Germline V gene data show CDR1 as LGHNA and CDR2 as YNFKEQ. The V and J ends lost 5 bases and 9 bases, in that order; junction bases with no gene match: 12. CDR3 DNA: TGTGCCAGCAGCGGGGACAGCGACCCTCTGAAAGCTTTCTTT. As protein: CASSGDSDPLKAFF.

The CDR3 DNA sequence: TGTGCCAGTATGAGGAGGGAGGCAGATACGCAGTATTTT. Translated, it gives CASMRREADTQYF. V gene TRBV19 combines with J gene TRBJ2-3; TRBD2 is a possible D gene (6 bases). V lost 7 bases, J lost 4 bases, and 12 bases lay in between. Germline CDR1 reads LNHDA; CDR2 reads SQIVND (reference sequence). The CDR3 loop spans 13 amino acids.

This clone showed up just once. The V and J genes are TRBV5-1 and TRBJ2-5; TRBD2 aligns across 9 bases. There are 17 residues in the CDR3. With 6 bases clipped from V and 4 bases from J, the junction kept 16 bases outside the gene matches. Germline V gives CDR1 SGHRS, CDR2 YFSETQ. CDR3 DNA sequence: TGCGCCAGCACCACTGGGACTAGCAGCCTGATGGGAGAGACCCAGTACTTC. Amino acid sequence: CASTTGTSSLMGETQYF.

This chain connects TRBV15 to TRBJ1-1, with D uncertain. CDR3 size: 14 residues. V was cut by 8 bases and J by 1 base, with 14 bases left in between. Germline CDR1 is LNHNV and CDR2 is YYDKDF (reference sequence). CDR3 DNA sequence: TGTGCCACCCGTACCCTTCGAGGGAACACTGAAGCTTTCTTT. Its protein product is CATRTLRGNTEAFF.